Included here is one T cell receptor (beta chain) sequence, with context. This record comes from a study of blood T cell repertoires in COVID-19. This CDR3 is built from 16 residues. Germline V lookup: CDR1 KGHSH, CDR2 LQKENI. V was trimmed by 0 bases and J by 0 bases, leaving 11 bases between them. The table came from immunoSEQ multiplex PCR; TCRdb's copy has only in-frame clones and leaves some out. The data contain 350,000 to 400,000 clones, 90% of them singletons. Sample: peripheral blood. This TCR came from a man aged 18-30 years with active or convalescent COVID-19. The chain joins TRBV18 to TRBJ1-1, with a tentative D call TRBD1 (5 bases). Here the CDR3 reads CASSPPRGELNTEAFF. In DNA form, the CDR3 reads TGTGCCAGCTCACCACCTCGGGGGGAGCTGAACACTGAAGCTTTCTTT.